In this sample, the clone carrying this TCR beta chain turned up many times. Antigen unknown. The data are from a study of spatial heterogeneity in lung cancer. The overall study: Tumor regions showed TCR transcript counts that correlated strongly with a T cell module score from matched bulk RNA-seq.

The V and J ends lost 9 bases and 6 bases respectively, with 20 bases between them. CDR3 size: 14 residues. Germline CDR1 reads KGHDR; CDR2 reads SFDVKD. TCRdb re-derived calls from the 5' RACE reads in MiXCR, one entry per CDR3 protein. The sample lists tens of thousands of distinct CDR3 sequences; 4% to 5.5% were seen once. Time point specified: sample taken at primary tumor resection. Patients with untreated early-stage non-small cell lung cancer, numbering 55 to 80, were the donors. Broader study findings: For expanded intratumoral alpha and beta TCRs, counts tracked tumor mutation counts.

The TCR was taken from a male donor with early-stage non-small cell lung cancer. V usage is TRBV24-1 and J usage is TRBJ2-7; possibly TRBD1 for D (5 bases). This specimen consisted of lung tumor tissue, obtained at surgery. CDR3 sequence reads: CATGAPGPLGEQYF. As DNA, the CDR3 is TGTGCCACCGGGGCCCCGGGCCCCTTGGGCGAGCAGTACTTC.